Listed here are 20 T cell receptor beta chains from one sample, sequenced in a study of cytomegalovirus exposure and HLA in healthy donors. Primers included in the PCR were 60 Vbeta and 13 Jbeta primers. Some clones are missing from TCRdb's copy, which holds only in-frame ones; the method was immunoSEQ multiplex PCR. The repertoire holds 60,000 to 70,000 clones, with around 78% as singletons. The sample was PBMCs. These receptors came from a man between 35 and 55 years old in good health and CMV-seronegative.

The chain uses TRBV5-5 and TRBJ2-1; the D gene is possibly TRBD1 (6 bases). The germline V gene has CDR1 SGHKS and CDR2 YYEKEE (reference sequence). There are 14 residues in the CDR3. V was pared by 2 bases and J by 4 bases, with 10 bases between. CDR3 in amino acids: CASSFPDRYNEQFF. The CDR3 nucleotides are TGTGCCAGCAGCTTTCCCGACAGGTACAATGAGCAGTTCTTC.

This CDR3 reads CASSTRTGENQPQHF. The CDR3 DNA is TGTGCCAGTAGTACGAGGACAGGAGAGAATCAGCCCCAGCATTTT. The chain links TRBV19 to TRBJ1-5; 7 bases are shared with TRBD1. Looked up from germline, CDR1 is LNHDA and CDR2 is SQIVND (reference sequence). CDR3 length: 15 residues. The trim removed 4 bases at V and 4 bases at J, leaving 7 bases unmatched. The variable domain in full, with the rest retrieved from reference TRBV19 and TRBJ1-5, is DGGITQSPKYLFRKEGQNVTLSCEQNLNHDAMYWYRQDPGQGLRLIYYSQIVNDFQKGDIAEGYSVSREKKESFPLTVTSAQKNPTAFYLCASSTRTGENQPQHFGDGTRLSIL.

The chain has TRBV4-1 and TRBJ2-5, with 7 bases fitting TRBD2. V trimming: 0 bases; J trimming: 4 bases; junction bases outside the gene matches: 2. The CDR3 length is 14 residues. Germline assignment: CDR1 MGHRA and CDR2 YSYEKL. Here the CDR3 DNA reads TGCGCCAGCAGCCAAGAAACTAGCGTAGAGACCCAGTACTTC. This gives the protein CASSQETSVETQYF.

This clone was observed a handful of times. The chain links TRBV2 to TRBJ2-2; possibly TRBD1 for D (6 bases). V lost 5 bases and J lost 8, with 12 bases in between. Germline V CDR1 and CDR2: SNHLY, FYNNEI. The CDR3 totals 13 residues. CDR3 bases: TGTGCCAGCAGTAAACAGGGAGAGGGGGAGCTGTTTTTT. Translated: CASSKQGEGELFF.

This clone was counted a single time. This chain links TRBV15 with TRBJ2-5, with a possible D match to TRBD2 (5 bases). This CDR3 contains 14 residues. Trimming removed 0 bases from V and 7 bases from J, with 12 bases in between. CDR1 LNHNV and CDR2 YYDKDF come from the germline V gene (reference sequence). Written as DNA, the CDR3 is TGTGCCACCAGCAGAGATCGGGGAAGGGTGACCCAGTACTTC. Its translation: CATSRDRGRVTQYF.

This sequence joins TRBV18 and TRBJ2-7; 9 bases line up with TRBD1. The J segment lost 3 bases and the V segment lost 5 bases, leaving 8 bases of the junction unmatched. The CDR3 length is 15 residues. Germline V gene sequence: CDR1 KGHSH, CDR2 LQKENI. Written as DNA, the CDR3 is TGTGCCAGCTCATCGGGACAGGGAGGAGGCTACGAGCAGTACTTC. Its protein is CASSSGQGGGYEQYF.

This clone appeared a few times. The chain is built from TRBV28 and TRBJ1-2; TRBD1 aligns across 7 bases. Germline V gene data show CDR1 as MDHEN and CDR2 as SYDVKM. The V and J ends lost 4 bases and 10 bases, in that order; junction bases with no gene match: 12. This CDR3 region has 14 residues. The CDR3 DNA reads as TGTGCCAGCAGTTCCGCAGACAGGGCGAGAGCCTACACCTTC. Its protein product is CASSSADRARAYTF.

This clone has only a few counts. The chain couples TRBV6-6 to TRBJ1-6, with D perhaps TRBD1 (6 bases). The V end was cut by 2 bases, the J end by 6 bases, with 11 bases between. The germline V gene encodes CDR1 MNHNY and CDR2 SVGAGI (reference sequence). The CDR3 extends over 15 amino acids. The CDR3 region is CASSYRQGTNSPLHF. The CDR3 DNA follows: TGTGCCAGCAGTTACCGGCAGGGGACTAATTCACCCCTCCACTTT.

The chain combines TRBV11-2 with TRBJ2-3; 9 nucleotides align to TRBD2. In germline, CDR1 is SGHAT, CDR2 FQNNGV. Trimming took 2 bases from V and 2 from J; bases not matched to a gene: 5. This CDR3 has 16 amino acids. The DNA of the CDR3 is TGTGCCAGCAGCTTAAGGCCTAGCGGGGACACAGATACGCAGTATTTT. Protein sequence: CASSLRPSGDTDTQYF.

This rearrangement joins TRBV6-1 to TRBJ1-2, with 9 nucleotides matching TRBD1. The germline gives CDR1 MNHNS, CDR2 SASEGT. With V trimmed by 6 bases and J by 3 bases, 5 bases remained unmatched. The CDR3 totals 14 residues. The CDR3 loop reads CASRRQGGDYGYTF. The CDR3 nucleotides are TGTGCCAGCAGAAGACAGGGGGGAGACTATGGCTACACCTTC.

V and J are TRBV7-3 and TRBJ2-2; maybe TRBD2 (6 bases). V was pared by 4 bases and J by 4 bases, with 16 bases between. Germline CDR1 and CDR2: SGHTA and FQGTGA. There are 16 residues in the CDR3. The CDR3, as DNA: TGTGCCAGCAGCTGGCTTGCGGGGCCGGGCACCGGGGAGCTGTTTTTT. Protein sequence: CASSWLAGPGTGELFF.

This chain links TRBV13 with TRBJ1-5; D gene ambiguous. Germline V gives CDR1 PRHDT, CDR2 FYEKMQ (reference sequence). The length of the CDR3 is 13 residues. With 1 base removed from V and 9 bases from J, the gap between germline ends came to 10 bases. The CDR3 coding sequence is TGTGCCAGCAGCTTAGATCGGAGTGGGCCCCAGCATTTT. Protein: CASSLDRSGPQHF.

The chain joins TRBV28 to TRBJ2-4; D might be TRBD1 (6 bases). The CDR3 loop spans 12 amino acids. The V gene lost 3 bases and the J gene lost 9 bases, with 9 bases spanning the gap. Germline lookup yields CDR1 MDHEN and CDR2 SYDVKM. The CDR3, as DNA: TGTGCCAGCAGTTTGGACAGTAGCATTCAGTACTTC. Translated: CASSLDSSIQYF.

On this clone: A far more abundant clone sits one base away, making this likely a read error. This sequence joins TRBV4-2 and TRBJ2-1; no clear D. CDR3 length: 14 amino acids. The V and J ends lost 1 base and 12 bases respectively, with 16 bases between them. Germline CDR1 reads LGHNA; CDR2 reads YNFKEQ. The CDR3 sequence: CASSQGESDDTQFF. CDR3 sequence (DNA): TGTGCCAGCAGCCAAGGTGAATCAGACGACACGCAGTTCTTC.

The J gene is TRBJ1-2, the V gene TRBV6-5; 7 positions match TRBD1. The germline V gene encodes CDR1 MNHEY and CDR2 SVGAGI. CDR3 length: 14 residues. The J segment lost 5 bases and the V segment lost 8 bases, leaving 11 bases of the junction unmatched. The CDR3 DNA reads as TGTGCCAGCCGCCCGGCAGGGGGTGGGTATGGCTACACCTTC. Translated, it gives CASRPAGGGYGYTF.

V and J are TRBV12-5 and TRBJ1-1, with 7 positions matching TRBD1. The CDR3 loop spans 12 amino acids. Germline CDR1 is LGHNT and CDR2 is FRNRAP. J was trimmed by 11 bases and V by 6 bases; bases with no gene match: 9. The CDR3 DNA sequence: TGTGCTAGTGGGTCCAGGGGGAGCAATGCTTTCTTT. Encoded protein: CASGSRGSNAFF.

This clone has more than one count but fewer than ten. The chain employs TRBV27 and TRBJ1-2; D remains ambiguous. This CDR3 has 13 residues. Looked up from germline, CDR1 is MNHEY and CDR2 is SMNVEV (reference sequence). Trimming pared 2 bases from V and 0 bases from J, leaving 4 bases between. The CDR3 nucleotides are TGTGCCAGCAGTTTAACAGCTAACTATGGCTACACCTTC. Translated: CASSLTANYGYTF.

This rearrangement joins TRBV2 to TRBJ2-1; a possible D gene is TRBD1 (6 bases). Germline V lookup: CDR1 SNHLY, CDR2 FYNNEI. The V gene lost 6 bases and the J gene lost 9 bases, with 15 bases spanning the gap. The CDR3 sequence is 13 residues long. In DNA, the CDR3 is TGTGCCAGCAGCTTGACAGGTTGGAGTGAGCAGTTCTTC. Residues: CASSLTGWSEQFF.

The CDR3 loop reads CASYSGATGELFF. The CDR3 DNA reads TGTGCCAGCTATTCAGGGGCCACCGGGGAGCTGTTTTTT. V usage is TRBV5-8 and J usage is TRBJ2-2; D is perhaps TRBD1 (6 bases). V was clipped by 7 bases and J by 4 bases, with 11 bases between them. This CDR3 spans 13 amino acids. Germline V CDR1 and CDR2: SGHTS, YDEGEE.

V gene TRBV4-1 combines with J gene TRBJ1-5, with 10 positions matching TRBD1. J was trimmed by 3 bases and V by 0 bases; bases with no gene match: 8. CDR1 is MGHRA and CDR2 is YSYEKL in the germline V gene. The length of the CDR3 is 18 residues. CDR3: CASSQDSSGQGDNQPQHF. DNA of the CDR3: TGCGCCAGCAGCCAAGATAGTAGCGGACAGGGGGACAATCAGCCCCAGCATTTT.